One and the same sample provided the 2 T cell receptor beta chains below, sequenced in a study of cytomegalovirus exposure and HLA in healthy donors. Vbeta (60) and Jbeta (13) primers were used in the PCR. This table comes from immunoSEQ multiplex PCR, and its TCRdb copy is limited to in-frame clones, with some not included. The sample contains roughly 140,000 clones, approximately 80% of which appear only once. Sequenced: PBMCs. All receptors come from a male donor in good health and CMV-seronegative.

The CDR3 region is CASSATTSGNIQYF. DNA for the CDR3: TGTGCCAGCAGCGCCACGACTAGCGGAAACATTCAGTACTTC. This chain joins TRBV9 and TRBJ2-4, with TRBD2 matching over 9 bases. The trim removed 3 bases at V and 6 bases at J, leaving 4 bases unmatched. The CDR3 covers 14 residues. In germline, CDR1 is SGDLS, CDR2 YYNGEE.

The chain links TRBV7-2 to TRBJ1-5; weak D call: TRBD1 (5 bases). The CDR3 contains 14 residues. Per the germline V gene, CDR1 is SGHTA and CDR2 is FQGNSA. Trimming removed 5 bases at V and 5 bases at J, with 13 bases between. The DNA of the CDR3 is TGTGCCAGCAGCCTAGTCGGGGGGGATCAGCCCCAGCATTTT. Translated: CASSLVGGDQPQHF. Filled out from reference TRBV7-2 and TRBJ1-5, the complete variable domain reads GAGVSQSPSNKVTEKGKDVELRCDPISGHTALYWYRQSLGQGLEFLIYFQGNSAPDKSGLPSDRFSAERTGGSVSTLTIQRTQQEDSAVYLCASSLVGGDQPQHFGDGTRLSIL.